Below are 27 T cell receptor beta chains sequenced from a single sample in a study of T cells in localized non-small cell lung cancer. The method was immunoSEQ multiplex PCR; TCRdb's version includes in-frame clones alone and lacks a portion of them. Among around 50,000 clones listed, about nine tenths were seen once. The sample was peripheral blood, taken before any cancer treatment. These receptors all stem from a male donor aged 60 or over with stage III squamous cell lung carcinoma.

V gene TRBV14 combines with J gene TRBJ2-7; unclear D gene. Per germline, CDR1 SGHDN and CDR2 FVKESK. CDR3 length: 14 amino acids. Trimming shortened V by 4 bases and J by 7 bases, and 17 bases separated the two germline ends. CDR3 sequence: CASSLQDRPLEQYF. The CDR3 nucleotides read TGTGCCAGCAGCCTTCAGGACCGTCCTTTGGAGCAGTACTTC.

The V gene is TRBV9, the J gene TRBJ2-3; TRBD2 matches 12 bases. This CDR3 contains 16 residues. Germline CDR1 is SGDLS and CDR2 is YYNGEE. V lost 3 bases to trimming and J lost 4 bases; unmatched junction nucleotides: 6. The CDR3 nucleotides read TGTGCCAGCAGCGCAACTAGCGGGGGGATTGCAGATACGCAGTATTTT. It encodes CASSATSGGIADTQYF.

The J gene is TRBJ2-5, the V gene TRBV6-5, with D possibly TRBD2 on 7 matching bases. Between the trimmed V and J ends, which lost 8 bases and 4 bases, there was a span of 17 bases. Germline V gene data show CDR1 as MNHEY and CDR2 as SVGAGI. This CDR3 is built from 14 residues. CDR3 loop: CASGARGARETQYF. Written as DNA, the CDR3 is TGTGCCAGCGGGGCCCGGGGGGCAAGAGAGACCCAGTACTTC.

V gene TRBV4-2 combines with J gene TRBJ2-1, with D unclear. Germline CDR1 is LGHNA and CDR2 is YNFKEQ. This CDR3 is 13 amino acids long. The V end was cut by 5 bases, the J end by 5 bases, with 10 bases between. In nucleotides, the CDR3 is TGTGCCAGCAGCTCCTTTGGGGACAATGAGCAGTTCTTC. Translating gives CASSSFGDNEQFF.

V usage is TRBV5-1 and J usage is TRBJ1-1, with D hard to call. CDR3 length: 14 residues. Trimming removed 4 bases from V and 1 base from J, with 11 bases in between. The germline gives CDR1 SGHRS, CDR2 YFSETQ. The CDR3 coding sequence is TGCGCCAGCAGCAGAACAGTACCGAACACTGAAGCTTTCTTT. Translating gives CASSRTVPNTEAFF.

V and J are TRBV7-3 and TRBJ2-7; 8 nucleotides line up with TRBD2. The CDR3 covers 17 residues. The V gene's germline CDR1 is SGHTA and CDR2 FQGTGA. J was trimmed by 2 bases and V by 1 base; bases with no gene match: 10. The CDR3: CASSLRLAGPHPYEQYF. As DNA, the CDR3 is TGTGCCAGCAGCTTAAGGCTAGCGGGTCCGCACCCCTACGAGCAGTACTTC.

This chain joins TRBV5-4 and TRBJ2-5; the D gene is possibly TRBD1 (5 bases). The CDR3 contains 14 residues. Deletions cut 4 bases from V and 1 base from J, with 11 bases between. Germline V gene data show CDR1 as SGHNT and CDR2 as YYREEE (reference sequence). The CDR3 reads CASSPRQSQETQYF. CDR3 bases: TGTGCCAGCAGCCCGCGACAGTCCCAAGAGACCCAGTACTTC.

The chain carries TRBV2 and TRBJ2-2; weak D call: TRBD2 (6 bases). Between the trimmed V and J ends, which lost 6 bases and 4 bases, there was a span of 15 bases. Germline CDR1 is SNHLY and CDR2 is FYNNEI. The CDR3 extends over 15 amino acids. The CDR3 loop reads CASRPGTYSTGELFF. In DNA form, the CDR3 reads TGTGCCAGCAGGCCTGGGACTTACTCCACCGGGGAGCTGTTTTTT. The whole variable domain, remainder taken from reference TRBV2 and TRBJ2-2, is EPEVTQTPSHQVTQMGQEVILRCVPISNHLYFYWYRQILGQKVEFLVSFYNNEISEKSEIFDDQFSVERPDGSNFTLKIRSTKLEDSAMYFCASRPGTYSTGELFFGEGSRLTVL.

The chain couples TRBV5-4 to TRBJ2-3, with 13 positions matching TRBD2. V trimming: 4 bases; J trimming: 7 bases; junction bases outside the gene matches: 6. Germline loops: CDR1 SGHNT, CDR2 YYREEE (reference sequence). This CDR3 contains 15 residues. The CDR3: CASSRTSGSEYTQYF. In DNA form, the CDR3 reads TGTGCCAGCAGCCGGACTAGCGGGAGCGAATATACGCAGTATTTT.

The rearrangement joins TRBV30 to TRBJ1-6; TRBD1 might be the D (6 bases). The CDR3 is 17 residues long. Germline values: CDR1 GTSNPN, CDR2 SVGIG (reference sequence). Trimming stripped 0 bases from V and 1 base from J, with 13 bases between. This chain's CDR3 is CAWSVQRGASYNSPLHF. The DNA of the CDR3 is TGTGCCTGGAGTGTACAGCGGGGGGCGTCCTATAATTCACCCCTCCACTTT.

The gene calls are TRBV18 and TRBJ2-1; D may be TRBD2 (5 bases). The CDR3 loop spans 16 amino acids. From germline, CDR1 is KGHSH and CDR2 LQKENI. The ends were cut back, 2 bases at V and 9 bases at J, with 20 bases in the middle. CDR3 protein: CASSPLREGPKSEQFF. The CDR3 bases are TGTGCCAGCTCACCATTACGAGAGGGCCCCAAGAGTGAGCAGTTCTTC.

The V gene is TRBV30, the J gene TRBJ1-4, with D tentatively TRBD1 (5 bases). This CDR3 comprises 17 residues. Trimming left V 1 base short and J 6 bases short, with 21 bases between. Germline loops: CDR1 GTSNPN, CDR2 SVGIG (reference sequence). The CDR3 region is CAWSAELQGAYDEKLFF. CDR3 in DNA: TGTGCCTGGAGTGCCGAACTTCAGGGTGCCTACGATGAAAAACTGTTTTTT.

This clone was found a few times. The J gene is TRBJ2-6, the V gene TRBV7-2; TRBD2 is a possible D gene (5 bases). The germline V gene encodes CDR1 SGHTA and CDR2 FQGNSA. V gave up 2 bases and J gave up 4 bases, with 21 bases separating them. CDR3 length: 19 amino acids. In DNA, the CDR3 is TGTGCCAGCAGCTTACCCCGGGAAGGGCCAACTTCGGGGGCCAACGTCCTGACTTTC. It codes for CASSLPREGPTSGANVLTF.

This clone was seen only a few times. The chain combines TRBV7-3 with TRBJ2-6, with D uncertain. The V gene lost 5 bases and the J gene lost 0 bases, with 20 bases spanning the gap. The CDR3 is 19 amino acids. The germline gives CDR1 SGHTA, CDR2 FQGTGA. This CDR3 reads CASSPRINGRFSGANVLTF. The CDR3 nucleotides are TGTGCCAGCAGCCCACGGATAAACGGACGGTTCTCTGGGGCCAACGTCCTGACTTTC.

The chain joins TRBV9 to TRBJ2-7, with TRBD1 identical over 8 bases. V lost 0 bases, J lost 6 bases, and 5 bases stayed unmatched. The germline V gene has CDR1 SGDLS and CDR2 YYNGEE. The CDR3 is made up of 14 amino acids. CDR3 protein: CASSVGNRGSEQYF. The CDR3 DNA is TGTGCCAGCAGCGTAGGAAACAGGGGGTCCGAGCAGTACTTC.

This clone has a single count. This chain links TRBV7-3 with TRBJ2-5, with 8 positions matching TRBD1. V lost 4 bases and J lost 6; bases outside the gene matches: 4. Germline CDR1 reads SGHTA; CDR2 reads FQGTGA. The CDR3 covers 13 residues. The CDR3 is CASSSGQGKTQYF. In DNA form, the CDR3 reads TGTGCCAGCAGCTCTGGACAGGGAAAGACCCAGTACTTC.

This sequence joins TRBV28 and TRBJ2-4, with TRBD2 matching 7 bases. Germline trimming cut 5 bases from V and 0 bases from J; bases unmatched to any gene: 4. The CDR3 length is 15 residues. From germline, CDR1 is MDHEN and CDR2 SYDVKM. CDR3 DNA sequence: TGTGCCAGCAGTGGGGGGGACCTAGCCAAAAACATTCAGTACTTC. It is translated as CASSGGDLAKNIQYF.

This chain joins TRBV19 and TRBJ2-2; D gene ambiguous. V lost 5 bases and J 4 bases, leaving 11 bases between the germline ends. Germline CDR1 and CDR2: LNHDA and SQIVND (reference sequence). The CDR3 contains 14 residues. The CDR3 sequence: CASSQSRSTGELFF. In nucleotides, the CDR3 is TGTGCCAGTAGTCAGTCTAGATCCACCGGGGAGCTGTTTTTT.

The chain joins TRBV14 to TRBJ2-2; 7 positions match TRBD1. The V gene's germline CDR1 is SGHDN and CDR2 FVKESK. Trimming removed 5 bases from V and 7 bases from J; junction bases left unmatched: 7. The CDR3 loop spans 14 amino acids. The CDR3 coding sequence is TGTGCCAGCAGCTCGGACAGGAAATACGGGGAGCTGTTTTTT. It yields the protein CASSSDRKYGELFF.

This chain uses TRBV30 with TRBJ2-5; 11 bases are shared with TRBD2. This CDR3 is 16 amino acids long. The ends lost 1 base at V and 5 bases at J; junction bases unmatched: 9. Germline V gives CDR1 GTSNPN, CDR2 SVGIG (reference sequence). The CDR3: CAWSAGLAGAGETQYF. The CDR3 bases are TGTGCCTGGAGTGCCGGACTAGCGGGTGCCGGGGAGACCCAGTACTTC.

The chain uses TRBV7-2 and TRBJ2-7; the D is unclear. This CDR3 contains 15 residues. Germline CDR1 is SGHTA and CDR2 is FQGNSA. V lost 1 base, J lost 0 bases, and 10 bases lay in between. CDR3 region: CASSLGRPNSYEQYF. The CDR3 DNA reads TGTGCCAGCAGCTTAGGTCGCCCAAACTCCTACGAGCAGTACTTC.

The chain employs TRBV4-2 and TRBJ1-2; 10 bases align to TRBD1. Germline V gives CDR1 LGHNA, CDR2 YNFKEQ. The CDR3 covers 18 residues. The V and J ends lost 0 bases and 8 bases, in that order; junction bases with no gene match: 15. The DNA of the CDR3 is TGTGCCAGCAGCCAAGAGGAAGGACAGGGGGGTACCCGGTGGGGCTACACCTTC. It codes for CASSQEEGQGGTRWGYTF.

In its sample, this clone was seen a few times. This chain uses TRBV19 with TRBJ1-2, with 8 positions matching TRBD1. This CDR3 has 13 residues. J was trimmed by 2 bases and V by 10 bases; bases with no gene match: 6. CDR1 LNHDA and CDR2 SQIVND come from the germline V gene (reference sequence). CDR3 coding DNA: TGTGCCACCGTGACAGGGGTGAACTATGGCTACACCTTC. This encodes CATVTGVNYGYTF.

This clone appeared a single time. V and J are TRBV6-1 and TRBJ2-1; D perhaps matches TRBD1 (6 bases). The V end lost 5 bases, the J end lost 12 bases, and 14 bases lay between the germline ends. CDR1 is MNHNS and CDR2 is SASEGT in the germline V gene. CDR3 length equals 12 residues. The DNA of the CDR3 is TGTGCCAGCAGTTTCACAGGGTTAGGGCAGTTCTTC. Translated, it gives CASSFTGLGQFF.

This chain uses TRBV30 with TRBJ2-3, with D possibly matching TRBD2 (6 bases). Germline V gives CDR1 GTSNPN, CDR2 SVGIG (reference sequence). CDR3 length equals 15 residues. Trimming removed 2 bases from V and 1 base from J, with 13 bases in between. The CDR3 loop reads CAWSMGGPGTDTQYF. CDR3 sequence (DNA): TGTGCCTGGAGTATGGGAGGTCCGGGCACAGATACGCAGTATTTT.

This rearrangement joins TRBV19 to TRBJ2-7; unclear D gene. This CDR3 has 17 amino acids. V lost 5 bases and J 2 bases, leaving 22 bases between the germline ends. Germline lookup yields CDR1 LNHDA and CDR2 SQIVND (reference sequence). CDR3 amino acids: CASSPRQAPPIAYEQYF. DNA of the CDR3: TGTGCCAGTAGTCCACGGCAGGCCCCTCCGATAGCCTACGAGCAGTACTTC. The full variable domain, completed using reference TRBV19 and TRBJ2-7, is DGGITQSPKYLFRKEGQNVTLSCEQNLNHDAMYWYRQDPGQGLRLIYYSQIVNDFQKGDIAEGYSVSREKKESFPLTVTSAQKNPTAFYLCASSPRQAPPIAYEQYFGPGTRLTVT.

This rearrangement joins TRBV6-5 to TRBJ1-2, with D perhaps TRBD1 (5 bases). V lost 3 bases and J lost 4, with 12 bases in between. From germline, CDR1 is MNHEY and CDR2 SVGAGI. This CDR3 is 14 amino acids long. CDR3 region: CASSYGGGGYGYTF. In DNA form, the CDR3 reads TGTGCCAGCAGTTATGGGGGTGGGGGCTATGGCTACACCTTC.